These 24 T cell receptor beta chains came from one sample sequenced in a study of T cell responses to AZD1222 COVID-19 vaccine. Method: immunoSEQ multiplex PCR; TCRdb's copy keeps in-frame clones and lacks some. In the table there are 150,000 to 160,000 clones, roughly nine tenths of which are singletons. Sequencing was performed on peripheral blood, taken on day 0 of AZD1222 vaccination. These receptor sequences come from an adult in good health.

The chain combines TRBV19 with TRBJ1-1; D remains unclear. Germline V CDR1 and CDR2: LNHDA, SQIVND (reference sequence). The CDR3 runs 13 residues. V lost 4 bases and J lost 0, with 6 bases in between. The CDR3 DNA follows: TGTGCCAGTAGTAGCCAGATGAACACTGAAGCTTTCTTT. Translation: CASSSQMNTEAFF.

The chain has TRBV4-1 and TRBJ1-5; D is undetermined. V was trimmed by 1 base and J by 6 bases, leaving 13 bases between them. The CDR3 spans 15 residues. Germline V CDR1 and CDR2: MGHRA, YSYEKL. CDR3 sequence reads: CASSQGEEKGQPQHF. CDR3 in DNA: TGCGCCAGCAGCCAAGGGGAGGAGAAGGGTCAGCCCCAGCATTTT.

CDR3 in DNA: TGTGCCAGCAGCCATTCCACGGCAGATACGCAGTATTTT. Its translation: CASSHSTADTQYF. V and J are TRBV7-9 and TRBJ2-3; D is undetermined. CDR3 length: 13 amino acids. V lost 5 bases and J lost 4, with 10 bases in between. Germline V CDR1 and CDR2: SEHNR, FQNEAQ (reference sequence).

This clone has just one count. This chain links TRBV19 with TRBJ2-3, with 14 bases fitting TRBD2. The germline CDR1 and CDR2 sequences are LNHDA and SQIVND (reference sequence). There are 18 residues in the CDR3. The junction had 5 bases not matched to a gene; V was cut back by 0 bases and J by 3 bases. The CDR3 sequence is CASSIEGTSGSSTDTQYF. CDR3 DNA sequence: TGTGCCAGTAGTATAGAGGGGACTAGCGGGAGTTCGACAGATACGCAGTATTTT.

CDR3 DNA: TGTGCCAGCAGAGAGGGATGGGAGACCCAGTACTTC. Translating gives CASREGWETQYF. This chain links TRBV2 with TRBJ2-5, with D maybe TRBD2 (5 bases). Germline lookup yields CDR1 SNHLY and CDR2 FYNNEI. Trimming left V 6 bases short and J 5 bases short, with 10 bases between. The CDR3 runs 12 residues.

The CDR3 coding sequence is TGTGCCAGCAGCCAAGTAGGGGGGACCTATAATTCACCCCTCCACTTT. Amino acid sequence: CASSQVGGTYNSPLHF. The gene calls are TRBV4-2 and TRBJ1-6, with D possibly matching TRBD1 (6 bases). The germline CDR1 and CDR2 sequences are LGHNA and YNFKEQ. With 1 base removed from V and 2 bases from J, the gap between germline ends came to 9 bases. This CDR3 contains 16 residues.

This chain uses TRBV6-5 with TRBJ2-3; 7 bases are a match to TRBD2. Trimming took 8 bases from V and 2 from J; bases not matched to a gene: 10. CDR1 is MNHEY, CDR2 SVGAGI, per germline. The CDR3 sequence is 15 residues long. The CDR3 here is CASRTREAYTDTQYF. The DNA for the CDR3 is TGTGCCAGCCGCACCCGGGAGGCTTACACAGATACGCAGTATTTT.

This rearrangement joins TRBV5-5 to TRBJ2-1; TRBD2 is a possible D gene (6 bases). The germline CDR1 and CDR2 sequences are SGHKS and YYEKEE (reference sequence). V lost 1 base and J 0 bases, leaving 14 bases between the germline ends. This CDR3 comprises 17 residues. CDR3 DNA: TGTGCCAGCAGCTTGCCCGGCGGACTAAGCTCCTACAATGAGCAGTTCTTC. Amino acid sequence: CASSLPGGLSSYNEQFF.

The chain couples TRBV27 to TRBJ2-1, with 7 positions matching TRBD2. This CDR3 comprises 17 residues. CDR1 MNHEY and CDR2 SMNVEV come from the germline V gene (reference sequence). With V trimmed by 1 base and J by 7 bases, 13 bases remained unmatched. The CDR3 sequence: CASSLYPRLARQNEQFF. The CDR3 coding sequence is TGTGCCAGCAGTTTATACCCGAGACTAGCCCGACAGAATGAGCAGTTCTTC.

The genes are TRBV14 and TRBJ1-3; no definite D call. The CDR3 runs to 15 residues. Looked up from germline, CDR1 is SGHDN and CDR2 is FVKESK. V was shortened by 8 bases and J by 5 bases, with 19 bases between the two germline ends. CDR3 sequence reads: CASGVRQPGRNTIYF. In DNA, the CDR3 is TGTGCCAGCGGAGTGCGGCAGCCAGGCAGAAACACCATATATTTT. Full variable domain (rest looked up from reference TRBV14 and TRBJ1-3): EAGVTQFPSHSVIEKGQTVTLRCDPISGHDNLYWYRRVMGKEIKFLLHFVKESKQDESGMPNNRFLAERTGGTYSTLKVQPAELEDSGVYFCASGVRQPGRNTIYFGEGSWLTVV.

V is TRBV19 and J is TRBJ2-1; TRBD2 might be the D (5 bases). The CDR3 has 13 amino acids. The germline CDR1 and CDR2 sequences are LNHDA and SQIVND (reference sequence). V shed 6 bases and J shed 8 bases, with 14 bases lying between them. The CDR3 reads CASSSGTDYEQFF. The CDR3 DNA sequence: TGTGCCAGTAGCTCCGGAACGGACTATGAGCAGTTCTTC.

The chain uses TRBV9 and TRBJ1-4, with a weak D call TRBD1 (5 bases). The CDR3 is made up of 14 amino acids. Germline CDR1 is SGDLS and CDR2 is YYNGEE. V lost 3 bases and J lost 4, with 10 bases in between. The CDR3 loop is CASSAGSYNEKLFF. DNA for the CDR3: TGTGCCAGCAGCGCAGGGTCTTATAATGAAAAACTGTTTTTT.

This sequence joins TRBV24-1 and TRBJ2-1; 7 bases are a match to TRBD2. CDR3 length equals 14 residues. The ends lost 9 bases at V and 4 bases at J; junction bases unmatched: 8. From germline, CDR1 is KGHDR and CDR2 SFDVKD. CDR3 sequence: CATSRGLRYNEQFF. The DNA of the CDR3 is TGTGCCACCTCGAGGGGACTAAGATACAATGAGCAGTTCTTC.

CDR3 nucleotide sequence: TGCGCCAGCAGCCACTGGGGGGAGACTCCCTACTACGAGCAGTACTTC. It codes for CASSHWGETPYYEQYF. This chain links TRBV5-1 with TRBJ2-7; tentative D call: TRBD2 (6 bases). CDR1 and CDR2 from the germline V gene are SGHRS and YFSETQ. The CDR3 totals 16 residues. V lost 4 bases to trimming and J lost 3 bases, with 20 bases between them.

The V call is TRBV30, the J call TRBJ2-3, with TRBD1 identical over 9 bases. This CDR3 spans 15 amino acids. Germline V CDR1 and CDR2: GTSNPN, SVGIG (reference sequence). Losses at the gene ends were 2 bases for V and 2 bases for J; bases not matched to a gene: 5. The CDR3 DNA reads TGTGCCTGGAGTCCCAACAGGGGGCCCACAGATACGCAGTATTTT. This encodes CAWSPNRGPTDTQYF.

This chain joins TRBV5-8 and TRBJ2-5, with D unresolved. Germline CDR1 reads SGHTS; CDR2 reads YDEGEE. V lost 4 bases and J 2 bases, leaving 21 bases between the germline ends. The CDR3 is 17 residues long. The chain's CDR3 is CASSPGRRAHIQETQYF. The DNA for the CDR3 is TGTGCCAGCAGCCCGGGCAGGCGAGCGCATATTCAAGAGACCCAGTACTTC.

This clone has only one observation. The CDR3 region is CASRPQGAEGNTIYF. The CDR3 DNA follows: TGTGCCAGCAGGCCGCAGGGGGCAGAAGGAAACACCATATATTTT. The chain couples TRBV28 to TRBJ1-3, with 8 bases fitting TRBD1. The CDR3 sequence is 15 residues long. Germline CDR1 reads MDHEN; CDR2 reads SYDVKM. Unmatched junction bases numbered 8, after V lost 6 bases and J lost 4 bases.

CDR3: CASSTQLAGVRIDTQYF. Here the CDR3 DNA reads TGTGCCAGTAGTACCCAACTAGCGGGAGTTCGAATTGATACGCAGTATTTT. V is TRBV19 and J is TRBJ2-3; 11 bases are shared with TRBD2. V was pared by 4 bases and J by 6 bases, with 12 bases of the junction left unmatched. The CDR3 runs to 17 residues. Per germline, CDR1 LNHDA and CDR2 SQIVND (reference sequence).

On this clone itself: The junction departs from germline at one end; a sequencing error may be responsible. This rearrangement joins TRBV7-2 to TRBJ2-3, with 8 positions matching TRBD2. The length of the CDR3 is 15 residues. Germline values: CDR1 SGHTA, CDR2 FQGNSA. The CDR3 DNA reads TGTGCCAGCAGATTAGCGGGACCTAGCACAGATACGCAGTATTTT. This gives the protein CASRLAGPSTDTQYF.

The chain has TRBV6-4 and TRBJ1-2; no firm D call. Germline loops: CDR1 MRHNA, CDR2 SNTAGT. V dropped 4 bases and J dropped 4 bases, with 10 bases sitting between them. CDR3 length: 13 amino acids. The chain's CDR3 is CASSADRGYGYTF. The CDR3 DNA sequence: TGTGCCAGCAGTGCTGACCGGGGCTATGGCTACACCTTC.

CDR3 loop: CASGQGAWNSEQYF. CDR3 sequence (DNA): TGTGCCAGCGGACAGGGTGCCTGGAATTCCGAGCAGTACTTC. The V gene is TRBV2, the J gene TRBJ2-7; 8 bases are a match to TRBD1. The CDR3 is 14 amino acids. CDR1 is SNHLY and CDR2 is FYNNEI in the germline V gene. J lost 6 bases, V lost 8 bases, and 12 bases had no gene match. The full variable domain, completed using reference TRBV2 and TRBJ2-7, is EPEVTQTPSHQVTQMGQEVILRCVPISNHLYFYWYRQILGQKVEFLVSFYNNEISEKSEIFDDQFSVERPDGSNFTLKIRSTKLEDSAMYFCASGQGAWNSEQYFGPGTRLTVT.

This chain links TRBV6-4 with TRBJ2-3; 10 bases match TRBD2. Germline trimming cut 2 bases from V and 2 bases from J; bases unmatched to any gene: 1. This CDR3 spans 15 amino acids. Germline loops: CDR1 MRHNA, CDR2 SNTAGT. CDR3 DNA: TGTGCCAGCAGTGACAGCGGGAGGGCCACAGATACGCAGTATTTT. Its translation is CASSDSGRATDTQYF.

The chain uses TRBV3-1 (or the pseudogene TRBV3-2) and TRBJ1-5, with D possibly TRBD1 on 5 matching bases. Germline V lookup: CDR1 LGHDT, CDR2 YNNKEL (reference sequence). This CDR3 spans 16 amino acids. V lost 3 bases and J 7 bases, leaving 19 bases between the germline ends. CDR3: CASSHGIGDVGQPQHF. Here the CDR3 DNA reads TGTGCCAGCAGCCATGGGATCGGGGACGTGGGGCAGCCCCAGCATTTT.

V and J are TRBV30 and TRBJ1-4; D not resolved. The V end lost 2 bases, the J end lost 0 bases, and 10 bases lay between the germline ends. There are 15 residues in the CDR3. Germline V CDR1 and CDR2: GTSNPN, SVGIG (reference sequence). The CDR3 region is CAWSLGKPTNEKLFF. The CDR3 DNA reads as TGTGCCTGGAGTTTGGGTAAACCAACTAATGAAAAACTGTTTTTT.